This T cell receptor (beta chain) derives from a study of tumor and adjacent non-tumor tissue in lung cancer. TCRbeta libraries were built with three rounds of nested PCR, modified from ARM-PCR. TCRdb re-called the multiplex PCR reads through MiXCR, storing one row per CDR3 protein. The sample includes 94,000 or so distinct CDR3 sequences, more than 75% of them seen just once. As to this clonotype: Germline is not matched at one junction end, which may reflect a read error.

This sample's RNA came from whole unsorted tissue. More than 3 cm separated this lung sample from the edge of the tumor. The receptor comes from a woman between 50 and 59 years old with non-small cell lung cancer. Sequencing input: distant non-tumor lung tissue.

The CDR3 nucleotides read TGTGCCAGTCACCCAGGCGTAGGCTACGAGCGGTACTTC. Translation gives CASHPGVGYERYF. V and J are TRBV12-3 or TRBV12-4 and TRBJ2-7; no definite D call. The CDR3 is made up of 13 amino acids.